The 30 T cell receptor beta chains below all came from one sample that was sequenced in a study of lymphopenia after photon versus proton radiotherapy (dated by TCRdb to the late 2010s). Libraries were built with the immunoSEQ multiplex PCR assay. The table was pulled from immuneACCESS by TCRdb, which kept in-frame rearrangements only. Such tables lose some clones; where checked, under half of the loss comes from unresolved V genes, and the rest has no known cause. This sample gives about 25,000 clones in total; under 85% of them show up just once. The ten largest account for approximately 3.7% of the sample. The sample was peripheral blood, taken from a patient treated with photon-based radiotherapy. These receptors all come from a woman in her fifties or sixties with pancreatic cancer.

CDR3 amino acids: CASSFTRDPTEAFF. Written as DNA, the CDR3 is TGTGCCAGCAGTTTTACGAGGGACCCCACTGAAGCTTTCTTT. The rearrangement uses TRBV27 and TRBJ1-1, with D possibly TRBD1 on 5 matching bases. The CDR3 sequence is 14 residues long. Germline V CDR1 and CDR2: MNHEY, SMNVEV (reference sequence). V was cut by 3 bases and J by 4 bases, with 12 bases left in between.

This chain uses TRBV30 with TRBJ1-2, with D possibly being TRBD1 (6 bases). Germline V gene data show CDR1 as GTSNPN and CDR2 as SVGIG (reference sequence). This CDR3 spans 14 amino acids. The ends were cut back, 2 bases at V and 3 bases at J, with 13 bases in the middle. CDR3 sequence (DNA): TGTGCCTGGAGTCGCGGGACACCAGACTATGGCTACACCTTC. Amino acid sequence: CAWSRGTPDYGYTF.

The chain's CDR3 is CASSQEVASAGEQFF. The CDR3 coding sequence is TGCGCCAGCAGCCAAGAAGTGGCTAGCGCTGGTGAGCAGTTCTTC. This rearrangement joins TRBV4-1 to TRBJ2-1; maybe TRBD2 (6 bases). Trimming took 0 bases from V and 9 from J, leaving 15 bases between them. CDR1 is MGHRA and CDR2 is YSYEKL in the germline V gene. This CDR3 is 15 amino acids long.

The CDR3 coding sequence is TGTGCCAGCAGTTACCAGGACAGCTCTGGAAACACCATATATTTT. Residues: CASSYQDSSGNTIYF. The chain links TRBV6-6 to TRBJ1-3; D perhaps matches TRBD1 (6 bases). The CDR3 runs 15 residues. From germline, CDR1 is MNHNY and CDR2 SVGAGI (reference sequence). V lost 2 bases, J lost 0 bases, and 8 bases lay in between.

This chain links TRBV4-3 with TRBJ2-2; TRBD2 might be the D (5 bases). This CDR3 contains 18 residues. The V gene's germline CDR1 is LGHNA and CDR2 YSLEER. Trimming took 0 bases from V and 4 from J, leaving 18 bases between them. Written as DNA, the CDR3 is TGCGCCAGCAGCCAAGAGGAGGACCTCGGAGGAATCACCGGGGAGCTGTTTTTT. Its translation: CASSQEEDLGGITGELFF.

The chain recombines TRBV9 with TRBJ2-7; D is perhaps TRBD2 (7 bases). The CDR3 spans 16 residues. Per germline, CDR1 SGDLS and CDR2 YYNGEE. V was pared by 0 bases and J by 2 bases, with 15 bases between. The CDR3 is CASSVEWGGSTYEQYF. Written as DNA, the CDR3 is TGTGCCAGCAGCGTAGAATGGGGGGGCAGTACCTACGAGCAGTACTTC. The entire variable domain, with the rest obtained from reference TRBV9 and TRBJ2-7, is as follows: DSGVTQTPKHLITATGQRVTLRCSPRSGDLSVYWYQQSLDQGLQFLIQYYNGEERAKGNILERFSAQQFPDLHSELNLSSLELGDSALYFCASSVEWGGSTYEQYFGPGTRLTVT.

This rearrangement joins TRBV5-1 to TRBJ2-3, with 10 bases that match TRBD2. V gave up 3 bases and J gave up 4 bases; unmatched junction bases: 11. Germline CDR1 reads SGHRS; CDR2 reads YFSETQ. The CDR3 loop spans 17 amino acids. CDR3 nucleotides: TGCGCCAGCAGCTACGAGGTGGCTAGCGGGAGCCCAGATACGCAGTATTTT. It yields the protein CASSYEVASGSPDTQYF.

The chain employs TRBV7-6 and TRBJ2-2; the D gene is possibly TRBD1 (5 bases). This CDR3 has 14 residues. Germline V CDR1 and CDR2: SGHVS, FNYEAQ. Trimming took 5 bases from V and 7 from J, leaving 14 bases between them. CDR3 residues: CASSQQGTGGELFF. In DNA, the CDR3 is TGTGCCAGCAGCCAGCAGGGTACGGGCGGGGAGCTGTTTTTT.

The chain is built from TRBV11-1 and TRBJ1-2; 8 bases are shared with TRBD1. The CDR3 runs to 16 residues. Germline CDR1 and CDR2: SGHAT and FQDESV (reference sequence). V lost 3 bases to trimming and J lost 3 bases; unmatched junction nucleotides: 9. CDR3 bases: TGTGCCAGCAGCTTTGGTCGGGACAGGTTTGACTATGGCTACACCTTC. Its protein product is CASSFGRDRFDYGYTF.

This chain joins TRBV27 and TRBJ2-2; 7 bases are a match to TRBD2. CDR1 MNHEY and CDR2 SMNVEV come from the germline V gene (reference sequence). The CDR3 is made up of 16 amino acids. The trim removed 1 base at V and 1 base at J, leaving 3 bases unmatched. The CDR3 loop is CASSLLASGNTGELFF. The DNA of the CDR3 is TGTGCCAGCAGTTTATTGGCTAGCGGGAACACCGGGGAGCTGTTTTTT.

This clone was observed a single time. The rearrangement joins TRBV4-3 to TRBJ2-1, with no clear D. The CDR3 contains 16 residues. Per the germline V gene, CDR1 is LGHNA and CDR2 is YSLEER. The V end was cut by 0 bases, the J end by 8 bases, with 17 bases between. CDR3: CASSQDLVVRRDEQFF. DNA for the CDR3: TGCGCCAGCAGCCAAGATCTAGTGGTACGACGAGATGAGCAGTTCTTC.

The CDR3 spells CASSLGTVYGYTF. CDR3 DNA sequence: TGTGCCAGCAGCTTAGGAACAGTCTATGGCTACACCTTC. This chain joins TRBV7-8 and TRBJ1-2; D is unclear. Per the germline V gene, CDR1 is SGHVS and CDR2 is FQNEAQ. The CDR3 is 13 residues long. Trimming shortened V by 1 base and J by 4 bases, and 7 bases separated the two germline ends. The whole variable domain, remainder taken from reference TRBV7-8 and TRBJ1-2, is GAGVSQSPRYKVAKRGQDVALRCDPISGHVSLFWYQQALGQGPEFLTYFQNEAQLDKSGLPSDRFFAERPEGSVSTLKIQRTQQEDSAVYLCASSLGTVYGYTFGSGTRLTVV.

In this sample, this clone turned up once. The gene calls are TRBV5-1 and TRBJ1-2; 7 bases fit TRBD1. This CDR3 has 17 amino acids. Germline-derived CDR1 and CDR2 are SGHRS and YFSETQ. The ends lost 0 bases at V and 6 bases at J; junction bases unmatched: 14. CDR3 nucleotide sequence: TGCGCCAGCAGCTTGGGAGGGGTGAGAGGGGGCGAAAATGGCTACACCTTC. Its protein is CASSLGGVRGGENGYTF.

This chain joins TRBV6-4 and TRBJ2-3; no firm D call. The germline V gene encodes CDR1 MRHNA and CDR2 SNTAGT. CDR3 length: 14 residues. The ends were cut back, 3 bases at V and 0 bases at J, with 7 bases in the middle. CDR3 DNA: TGTGCCAGCAGTGAGAGATCTAGCACAGATACGCAGTATTTT. Its translation is CASSERSSTDTQYF.

This clone has only a few counts. The chain couples TRBV29-1 to TRBJ1-2; TRBD1 might be the D (5 bases). With 0 bases removed from V and 6 bases from J, the gap between germline ends came to 14 bases. Germline lookup yields CDR1 SQVTM and CDR2 ANQGSEA. The CDR3 runs 14 residues. The CDR3 reads CSVEDREGRNGYTF. The CDR3 DNA follows: TGCAGCGTTGAAGATCGGGAGGGGAGGAATGGCTACACCTTC.

The V gene is TRBV10-3, the J gene TRBJ2-5, with 7 bases matching TRBD2. Looked up from germline, CDR1 is ENHRY and CDR2 is SYGVKD. The CDR3 runs to 13 residues. The V segment lost 4 bases and the J segment 1 base; nucleotides outside the gene matches: 0. The CDR3 protein is CAISASGQETQYF. In nucleotides, the CDR3 is TGTGCCATCAGTGCTAGCGGCCAAGAGACCCAGTACTTC.

Only one count was recorded for this clone. The genes are TRBV4-3 and TRBJ2-3; D is perhaps TRBD2 (5 bases). Germline V gene lookup returns CDR1 LGHNA and CDR2 YSLEER. The CDR3 is made up of 16 amino acids. Trimming cost V 0 bases and J 1 base, with 11 bases left between them. The CDR3 loop reads CASSQDPGWGTDTQYF. CDR3 nucleotides: TGCGCCAGCAGCCAAGACCCGGGGTGGGGCACAGATACGCAGTATTTT.

V is TRBV9 and J is TRBJ2-7, with a tentative D call TRBD2 (7 bases). The germline V and J ends were trimmed by 4 bases and 4 bases, with 15 bases remaining between them. The CDR3 runs to 14 residues. Germline CDR1 SGDLS, CDR2 YYNGEE. Here the CDR3 DNA reads TGTGCCAGCAGCCCCGATGGGGGGGCATACGAGCAGTACTTC. This translates into CASSPDGGAYEQYF.

This sequence joins TRBV7-6 and TRBJ2-1; maybe TRBD1 (5 bases). Germline CDR1 and CDR2: SGHVS and FNYEAQ. The ends were cut back, 8 bases at V and 5 bases at J, with 13 bases in the middle. This CDR3 contains 13 residues. This CDR3 reads CASPLGRNNEQFF. The CDR3, as DNA: TGTGCCAGCCCCTTGGGGCGAAACAATGAGCAGTTCTTC.

The chain has TRBV4-3 and TRBJ1-2; no clear D. CDR1 is LGHNA and CDR2 is YSLEER in the germline V gene. Trimming took 0 bases from V and 4 from J, leaving 9 bases between them. This CDR3 is 14 amino acids long. In nucleotides, the CDR3 is TGCGCCAGCAGCCAAGAAGGAACAGTCTATGGCTACACCTTC. This sequence encodes CASSQEGTVYGYTF.

In its sample, this clone was seen once. V gene TRBV5-1 combines with J gene TRBJ2-1; TRBD1 is a possible D gene (6 bases). Germline V gene data show CDR1 as SGHRS and CDR2 as YFSETQ. V lost 5 bases to trimming and J lost 3 bases, with 15 bases between them. The CDR3 totals 15 residues. The CDR3 DNA follows: TGCGCCAGCAGTACCCCACAGGGTAGCTACAATGAGCAGTTCTTC. Encoded protein: CASSTPQGSYNEQFF.

J is TRBJ2-7 and V is TRBV19, with 7 bases lining up with TRBD1. With V trimmed by 4 bases and J by 2 bases, 5 bases remained unmatched. Germline lookup yields CDR1 LNHDA and CDR2 SQIVND (reference sequence). This CDR3 comprises 14 residues. The CDR3 loop is CASSRGQFAYEQYF. In nucleotides, the CDR3 is TGTGCCAGTAGTAGGGGACAGTTTGCCTACGAGCAGTACTTC.

This chain uses TRBV9 with TRBJ2-7, with no clear D. CDR3 size: 14 residues. Trimming removed 2 bases from V and 2 bases from J, with 11 bases in between. Germline loops: CDR1 SGDLS, CDR2 YYNGEE. This chain's CDR3 is CASSVSDGAYEQYF. The CDR3 DNA reads as TGTGCCAGCAGCGTTAGTGACGGTGCCTACGAGCAGTACTTC. Full variable domain (missing parts from reference TRBV9 and TRBJ2-7): DSGVTQTPKHLITATGQRVTLRCSPRSGDLSVYWYQQSLDQGLQFLIQYYNGEERAKGNILERFSAQQFPDLHSELNLSSLELGDSALYFCASSVSDGAYEQYFGPGTRLTVT.

This clone was observed a single time. V gene TRBV10-2 combines with J gene TRBJ1-2, with 9 nucleotides matching TRBD1. V trimming: 11 bases; J trimming: 2 bases; junction bases outside the gene matches: 12. This CDR3 is 15 amino acids long. Germline lookup yields CDR1 WSHSY and CDR2 SAAADI. CDR3 amino acids: CAGAAGTGRNYGYTF. Written as DNA, the CDR3 is TGCGCCGGAGCAGCCGGGACAGGGCGGAACTATGGCTACACCTTC.

V gene TRBV20-1 combines with J gene TRBJ2-1; unclear D gene. The germline V gene has CDR1 DFQATT and CDR2 SNEGSKA (reference sequence). Trimming left V 6 bases short and J 5 bases short, with 5 bases between. This CDR3 is built from 10 residues. The CDR3 region has the DNA TGCAGTGCGGAGAACAATGAGCAGTTCTTC. Translation gives CSAENNEQFF.

The gene calls are TRBV19 and TRBJ2-1, with 15 nucleotides matching TRBD2. Germline assignment: CDR1 LNHDA and CDR2 SQIVND (reference sequence). The CDR3 runs 17 residues. V shed 10 bases, J shed 1 base, and the junction held 8 bases outside the gene matches. The CDR3 sequence is CATRGTSGRTSYNEQFF. Here the CDR3 DNA reads TGTGCCACCCGCGGGACTAGCGGGAGGACGTCCTACAATGAGCAGTTCTTC.

The chain joins TRBV11-2 to TRBJ2-4; 7 positions match TRBD2. The CDR3 runs to 16 residues. Trimming took 7 bases from V and 5 from J; bases not matched to a gene: 14. Per the germline V gene, CDR1 is SGHAT and CDR2 is FQNNGV. The CDR3 spells CASTQIGGSSENIQYF. The CDR3 bases are TGTGCCAGCACCCAGATTGGCGGGAGCTCGGAAAACATTCAGTACTTC.

By its share, this clone is medium-sized. The chain recombines TRBV5-6 with TRBJ1-2; 9 nucleotides line up with TRBD1. J lost 6 bases, V lost 5 bases, and 5 bases had no gene match. This CDR3 has 13 amino acids. Germline values: CDR1 SGHDT, CDR2 YYEEEE. The CDR3 is CASRRTGADGYTF. In DNA, the CDR3 is TGTGCCAGCAGGAGGACAGGGGCAGATGGCTACACCTTC.

V gene TRBV5-1 combines with J gene TRBJ2-7; tentatively, D is TRBD1 (5 bases). The CDR3 consists of 15 residues. Trimming left V 0 bases short and J 3 bases short, with 13 bases between. Per the germline V gene, CDR1 is SGHRS and CDR2 is YFSETQ. CDR3: CASSLGGAGYYEQYF. The DNA for the CDR3 is TGCGCCAGCAGCTTGGGTGGGGCAGGATACTACGAGCAGTACTTC. The complete variable domain, with remaining parts taken from reference TRBV5-1 and TRBJ2-7, reads KAGVTQTPRYLIKTRGQQVTLSCSPISGHRSVSWYQQTPGQGLQFLFEYFSETQRNKGNFPGRFSGRQFSNSRSEMNVSTLELGDSALYLCASSLGGAGYYEQYFGPGTRLTVT.

This clone was picked up one time. V is TRBV6-5 and J is TRBJ2-2; D call uncertain. Germline-derived CDR1 and CDR2 are MNHEY and SVGAGI. The length of the CDR3 is 15 residues. Trimming removed 0 bases from V and 2 bases from J, with 7 bases in between. The CDR3 DNA follows: TGTGCCAGCAGTTACTCTTGGGTAAACACCGGGGAGCTGTTTTTT. Amino acids: CASSYSWVNTGELFF.